These 20 T cell receptor beta chains came from one sample sequenced in a study of blood T cell repertoires in COVID-19. Measured with immunoSEQ multiplex PCR; TCRdb has only the in-frame clones, and not every one. The table lists fewer than 85,000 clones, about 80% of them singletons. Material for sequencing was peripheral blood. The receptors derive from a human donor in a cohort sampled during active COVID-19.

The chain employs TRBV11-1 and TRBJ2-5; tentative D call: TRBD1 (5 bases). CDR3 size: 13 residues. Trimming shortened V by 1 base and J by 8 bases, and 11 bases separated the two germline ends. Germline V gives CDR1 SGHAT, CDR2 FQDESV (reference sequence). The CDR3 sequence: CASSLGMTATQYF. The CDR3 DNA reads as TGTGCCAGCAGCTTAGGGATGACAGCTACCCAGTACTTC. The whole variable domain, filled in from reference TRBV11-1 and TRBJ2-5, reads EAEVAQSPRYKITEKSQAVAFWCDPISGHATLYWYRQILGQGPELLVQFQDESVVDDSQLPKDRFSAERLKGVDSTLKIQPAELGDSAMYLCASSLGMTATQYFGPGTRLLVL.

This clone appeared a few times. The chain recombines TRBV7-8 with TRBJ2-5; the D call may be TRBD1 or TRBD2 (6 bases each). Per the germline V gene, CDR1 is SGHVS and CDR2 is FQNEAQ. V was cut by 5 bases and J by 1 base, with 11 bases left in between. The CDR3 length is 14 residues. CDR3 nucleotides: TGTGCCAGCAGCCGGGGGCGTTCCCAAGAGACCCAGTACTTC. It yields the protein CASSRGRSQETQYF.

The chain employs TRBV6-5 and TRBJ2-1, with 10 nucleotides matching TRBD2. V dropped 2 bases and J dropped 4; count of bases not matched to a gene: 2. This CDR3 region has 15 residues. CDR1 is MNHEY, CDR2 SVGAGI, per germline. This chain's CDR3 is CASSYLAGVYNEQFF. DNA for the CDR3: TGTGCCAGCAGTTACCTAGCGGGAGTATACAATGAGCAGTTCTTC.

This CDR3 reads CASSLDLASYEQYF. DNA for the CDR3: TGTGCCAGCAGCTTGGATCTGGCTTCCTACGAGCAGTACTTC. This rearrangement joins TRBV5-8 to TRBJ2-7, with D unresolved. The V end was cut by 0 bases, the J end by 1 base, with 8 bases between. This CDR3 spans 14 amino acids. The germline gives CDR1 SGHTS, CDR2 YDEGEE.

The J gene is TRBJ2-7, the V gene TRBV4-3; 8 positions match TRBD2. This CDR3 region has 17 residues. CDR1 and CDR2 from the germline V gene are LGHNA and YSLEER. After removal of 2 bases from V and 1 base from J, the junction contained 10 bases not matched to a gene. The CDR3 DNA is TGCGCCAGCAGCCAATCCCCGGCAGTAGCGGGGTCCTACGAGCAGTACTTC. This translates into CASSQSPAVAGSYEQYF.

The chain combines TRBV5-1 with TRBJ1-1; D perhaps matches TRBD1 (6 bases). CDR1 and CDR2 (germline): SGHRS, YFSETQ. With 0 bases removed from V and 3 bases from J, the gap between germline ends came to 15 bases. The CDR3 sequence is 16 residues long. CDR3 DNA: TGCGCCAGCAGCTTGGCCTCCGGGGGGCGGGACACTGAAGCTTTCTTT. Protein product: CASSLASGGRDTEAFF.

The J gene is TRBJ2-3, the V gene TRBV27, with 10 positions matching TRBD2. Germline-derived CDR1 and CDR2 are MNHEY and SMNVEV (reference sequence). This CDR3 contains 17 residues. The J segment lost 4 bases and the V segment lost 7 bases, leaving 14 bases of the junction unmatched. CDR3 bases: TGTGCCAGCAAAGGAGCGGGGGGGCCGTTGATCGCAGATACGCAGTATTTT. This codes for CASKGAGGPLIADTQYF.

Only a few counts were recorded for this clone. The V and J genes are TRBV21-1 and TRBJ2-7; whether TRBD1, the table's D call, matches the DNA was not checked. TRBV21-1 is tagged as a pseudogene. This CDR3 is 13 amino acids long. CDR3 DNA sequence: TGTGCCAGCAGCACTGACAGGGACTACGAGCAGTACTTC. Translated: CASSTDRDYEQYF.

The gene calls are TRBV4-1 and TRBJ1-2, with D uncertain. Germline CDR1 and CDR2: MGHRA and YSYEKL. CDR3 length equals 16 residues. The V end was cut by 0 bases, the J end by 0 bases, with 11 bases between. The CDR3 DNA sequence: TGCGCCAGCAGCCAAGATATAACAGTGGCTAACTATGGCTACACCTTC. Protein: CASSQDITVANYGYTF.

The rearrangement uses TRBV24-1 and TRBJ2-3, with 8 bases matching TRBD2. V was clipped by 3 bases and J by 0 bases; unmatched bases: 10. CDR3 length equals 18 residues. The germline V gene encodes CDR1 KGHDR and CDR2 SFDVKD. DNA of the CDR3: TGTGCCACCAGTGATCACTCCGGGGGGGTCCCTAGCACAGATACGCAGTATTTT. Protein sequence: CATSDHSGGVPSTDTQYF.

This sequence joins TRBV6-2 or TRBV6-3 and TRBJ2-3; a possible D gene is TRBD1 (5 bases). CDR1 is MNHEY and CDR2 is SVGEGT in the germline V gene. V shed 4 bases and J shed 2 bases, with 10 bases lying between them. This CDR3 contains 14 residues. In nucleotides, the CDR3 is TGTGCCAGCAGTTGGCAGGGTAACACAGATACGCAGTATTTT. Encoded protein: CASSWQGNTDTQYF.

This clone came up once. The chain recombines TRBV25-1 with TRBJ1-2, with unresolved D. CDR1 is MGHDK and CDR2 is SYGVNS in the germline V gene. Trimming left V 6 bases short and J 6 bases short, with 14 bases between. The CDR3 is 13 residues long. CDR3 coding DNA: TGTGCCAGCAGGAGAGACACCGCAGATGGCTACACCTTC. Amino acid sequence: CASRRDTADGYTF.

The J gene is TRBJ2-2, the V gene TRBV5-4, with a possible D match to TRBD2 (6 bases). V was pared by 0 bases and J by 5 bases, with 11 bases between. Germline values: CDR1 SGHNT, CDR2 YYREEE (reference sequence). The CDR3 spans 15 residues. The CDR3 DNA sequence: TGTGCCAGCAGCTTGGGTCGGGCGGGGACCGGGGAGCTGTTTTTT. It yields the protein CASSLGRAGTGELFF.

This clone was observed once. The chain has TRBV7-3 and TRBJ2-1; D possibly corresponds to TRBD1 (6 bases). The V gene lost 4 bases and the J gene lost 10 bases, with 11 bases spanning the gap. The CDR3 contains 12 residues. The germline V gene encodes CDR1 SGHTA and CDR2 FQGTGA. CDR3 coding DNA: TGTGCCAGCAGCTCCGGACAGTTCGAGCAGTTCTTC. The encoded protein is CASSSGQFEQFF.

The chain links TRBV5-6 to TRBJ1-6, with D hard to call. The germline gives CDR1 SGHDT, CDR2 YYEEEE. V lost 6 bases to trimming and J lost 14 bases, with 18 bases between them. The CDR3 loop spans 13 amino acids. CDR3 DNA: TGTGCCAGCACCTTTGGCGGGGAAACAGCCCTCCACTTT. This codes for CASTFGGETALHF.

The chain employs TRBV19 and TRBJ1-4; no clear D gene. Per germline, CDR1 LNHDA and CDR2 SQIVND (reference sequence). The CDR3 is 14 residues long. The V end was cut by 4 bases, the J end by 8 bases, with 14 bases between. The CDR3 spells CASSRQLPGEKLFF. DNA for the CDR3: TGTGCCAGTAGTAGACAACTACCGGGAGAAAAACTGTTTTTT.

This clone appeared a few times. This chain uses TRBV10-3 with TRBJ2-7; TRBD2 is a possible D gene (6 bases). The germline V and J ends were trimmed by 3 bases and 7 bases, with 10 bases remaining between them. This CDR3 comprises 12 residues. CDR1 is ENHRY and CDR2 is SYGVKD in the germline V gene. The CDR3 coding sequence is TGTGCCATCAGTGACCCTGGGGGGGAGCAGTACTTC. Translation: CAISDPGGEQYF.

The chain recombines TRBV2 with TRBJ1-4, with TRBD1 as a possible D gene (5 bases). The germline V gene encodes CDR1 SNHLY and CDR2 FYNNEI. The CDR3 is made up of 12 amino acids. With 6 bases removed from V and 8 bases from J, the gap between germline ends came to 10 bases. The CDR3 bases are TGTGCCAGCAGGGGGCGAAAGGAAAAACTGTTTTTT. Its protein product is CASRGRKEKLFF.

In its sample, this clone was seen a few times. CDR3 residues: CAISARDSLGTTGELFF. The CDR3 DNA follows: TGTGCCATCAGCGCTAGGGACTCCTTGGGAACCACCGGGGAGCTGTTTTTT. The chain has TRBV10-3 and TRBJ2-2, with D perhaps TRBD2 (6 bases). CDR3 size: 17 residues. Germline CDR1 ENHRY, CDR2 SYGVKD. V was cut by 6 bases and J by 4 bases, with 21 bases left in between.

This clone has only a few counts. This rearrangement joins TRBV5-6 to TRBJ2-2; D possibly corresponds to TRBD1 (6 bases). The germline gives CDR1 SGHDT, CDR2 YYEEEE. The CDR3 contains 15 residues. Trimming cost V 1 base and J 4 bases, with 11 bases left between them. CDR3 loop: CASSLTGLGTGELFF. DNA of the CDR3: TGTGCCAGCAGCTTGACAGGGTTGGGCACCGGGGAGCTGTTTTTT.